Listed below are T cell receptor beta chains from one sample, sequenced in a study of regulatory T cells in long-lasting Graves disease. Via MiXCR, TCRdb re-called the multiplex PCR reads, giving one row per CDR3 protein. The table records more than 300,000 distinct CDR3 sequences, approximately 12% of them present only once. These data also featured in a second study, about T cells in Graves' hyperthyroidism and ophthalmopathy.

The sample consisted of peripheral blood mononuclear cells (PBMCs), taken at new diagnosis, from a patient treated with antithyroid drugs. The receptor set was obtained from a woman aged 18-35 years with Graves disease. The CDR3 runs from the conserved cysteine through the conserved F or W. D genes are given only for firm matches. Size tells how often a clone was seen (once, few, many) or the class of an expanded clone, and some rows leave it out.

many	TRBV7-2	TRBD2	TRBJ2-5	16	CASSLAASGYQETQYF	TGTGCCAGCAGCTTAGCGGCTAGCGGGTACCAAGAGACCCAGTACTTC
few	TRBV5-4	TRBD2	TRBJ2-7	16	CASSLDPGGAPLGQYF	TGTGCCAGCAGCTTGGACCCGGGGGGGGCCCCCCTGGGGCAGTACTTC
many	TRBV11-3	TRBD1	TRBJ2-3	15	CASSRGQGKADTQYF	TGTGCCAGCAGCCGGGGACAGGGTAAAGCAGATACGCAGTATTTT
many	TRBV12-3/TRBV12-4	NA	TRBJ2-1	19	CASSPEGITGTSLYNEQFF	TGTGCCAGCAGCCCAGAGGGAATTACCGGGACATCCCTTTACAATGAGCAGTTCTTC
many	TRBV20-1	TRBD2	TRBJ2-7	14	CSARDLAGVREQYF	TGCAGTGCTAGAGATCTAGCGGGAGTCAGGGAGCAGTACTTC
many	TRBV9	TRBD1	TRBJ2-3	15	CASSWTGENTDTQYF	TGTGCCAGCAGCTGGACAGGGGAAAACACAGATACGCAGTATTTT
many	TRBV14	NA	TRBJ2-5	13	CASSQVQRETQYF	TGTGCCAGCAGCCAAGTTCAAAGGGAGACCCAGTACTTC
NA	TRBV7-8	NA	TRBJ2-7	16	CASSLDRDGRSYEQYF	TGTGCCAGCAGCTTGGACCGGGACGGACGCTCCTACGAGCAGTACTTC
NA	TRBV4-2	NA	TRBJ1-2	15	CASSQGLPKNYGYTF	TGTGCCAGCAGCCAAGGACTCCCTAAAAACTATGGCTACACCTTC
many	TRBV11-2	TRBD1	TRBJ2-7	16	CASSLDRGTGDYEQYF	TGTGCCAGCAGCTTAGATCGAGGGACAGGGGATTACGAGCAGTACTTC
many	TRBV4-1	NA	TRBJ2-6	13	CASSPLVFNVLTF	TGCGCCAGCAGCCCGCTGGTTTTCAACGTCCTGACTTTC
many	TRBV28	NA	TRBJ2-1	15	CASSLVSRSYNEQFF	TGTGCCAGCAGTTTAGTTAGTAGGTCCTACAATGAGCAGTTCTTC
many	TRBV2	NA	TRBJ1-1	15	CASSVNREWVTEAFF	TGTGCCAGCAGTGTTAACAGGGAGTGGGTCACTGAAGCTTTCTTT
few	TRBV5-6	NA	TRBJ1-2	11	CASSRGYGYTF	TGTGCCAGCAGCCGGGGATATGGCTACACCTTC
many	TRBV2	NA	TRBJ2-2	14	CATIGGKNTGELFF	TGTGCCACCATCGGAGGGAAGAACACCGGGGAGCTGTTTTTT
NA	TRBV12-3/TRBV12-4	TRBD2	TRBJ2-5	15	CASTNGLAGGNRRYF	TGTGCCAGCACCAACGGACTAGCGGGGGGGAATAGGCGGTACTTC
NA	TRBV11-2	TRBD2	TRBJ2-1	13	CASSLEPGGLSFF	TGTGCCAGCAGCTTAGAGCCGGGGGGGCTTTCGTTCTTC
many	TRBV19	TRBD1	TRBJ1-1	15	CASSGQGAVNTEAFF	TGTGCCAGTAGTGGGCAGGGGGCGGTGAACACTGAAGCTTTCTTT
NA	TRBV20-1	TRBD2	TRBJ2-4	16	CSAGLAGPLAKNIQYF	TGCAGTGCGGGACTAGCGGGGCCCCTAGCCAAAAACATTCAGTACTTC
many	TRBV7-6	TRBD1	TRBJ1-3	14	CASSPNRGRNTIYF	TGTGCCAGCAGCCCAAACAGGGGTAGAAACACCATATATTTT
many	TRBV7-6	NA	TRBJ2-5	14	CASSFPLAWETQYF	TGTGCCAGCAGCTTCCCCCTAGCGTGGGAGACCCAGTACTTC
few	TRBV20-1	TRBD1	TRBJ2-3	16	CSARVPGTGKADTQYF	TGCAGTGCTAGAGTTCCCGGGACAGGGAAGGCAGATACGCAGTATTTT
many	TRBV6-2/TRBV6-3	NA	TRBJ2-7	15	CASNPTDRESYEQYF	TGTGCCAGCAACCCTACAGACCGGGAGTCCTACGAGCAGTACTTC
many	TRBV7-2	NA	TRBJ1-4	15	CASSKLSATNEKLFF	TGTGCCAGCAGCAAGTTAAGTGCAACTAATGAAAAACTGTTTTTT
many	TRBV3-1	NA	TRBJ2-3	13	CASSQQGPDTQYF	TGTGCCAGCAGCCAACAGGGACCAGATACGCAGTATTTT
many	TRBV28	NA	TRBJ1-5	12	CASEGGNQPQHF	TGTGCCAGCGAAGGAGGAAATCAGCCCCAGCATTTT
many	TRBV6-2/TRBV6-3	NA	TRBJ2-1	14	CASSPRDSYNEQFF	TGTGCCAGCAGTCCCCGGGACTCCTACAATGAGCAGTTCTTC
many	TRBV11-2	NA	TRBJ2-3	15	CASSFPGPREDTQYF	TGTGCCAGCAGCTTCCCCGGGCCCCGGGAAGATACGCAGTATTTT
many	TRBV7-9	NA	TRBJ2-7	14	CASSLRGASYEQYF	TGTGCCAGCAGCTTAAGAGGGGCCTCCTACGAGCAGTACTTC
many	TRBV7-2	NA	TRBJ1-1	15	CASSLWRGQNTEAFF	TGTGCCAGCAGCCTGTGGAGGGGCCAGAACACTGAAGCTTTCTTC
many	TRBV28	NA	TRBJ2-7	14	CASSLVSSRYEQYF	TGTGCCAGCAGTTTAGTGTCTTCCCGATACGAGCAGTACTTC
many	TRBV6-1	NA	TRBJ1-2	13	CASTTQRNYGYTF	TGTGCCAGCACAACACAGAGGAACTATGGCTACACCTTC
NA	TRBV7-3	NA	TRBJ2-2	14	CASSSPILPGELFF	TGTGCCAGCAGCTCGCCCATCTTGCCCGGGGAGCTGTTTTTT
many	TRBV12-3/TRBV12-4	TRBD1	TRBJ1-4	16	CASSYGTGRTNEKLFF	TGTGCCAGCAGTTATGGGACAGGGAGGACTAATGAAAAACTGTTTTTT
many	TRBV9	TRBD2	TRBJ2-1	16	CASSVGVSGRQGEQFF	TGTGCCAGCAGCGTAGGGGTTAGCGGGAGGCAAGGTGAGCAGTTCTTC
few	TRBV4-1	NA	TRBJ2-2	11	CASKNTGELFF	TGCGCCAGCAAGAACACCGGGGAGCTGTTTTTT
many	TRBV25-1	NA	TRBJ2-1	19	CASSEFSPRRGLRYNEQFF	TGTGCCAGCAGTGAATTCAGCCCGAGACGAGGCTTACGTTACAATGAGCAGTTCTTC
NA	TRBV24-1	TRBD2	TRBJ2-1	15	CATRTSGRACNEQFF	TGTGCCACCCGGACTAGCGGGAGGGCTTGCAATGAGCAGTTCTTC
NA	TRBV28	NA	TRBJ1-6	14	CAGSLGQINSPLHF	TGTGCCGGCAGTCTAGGACAGATCAATTCACCCCTCCACTTT
many	TRBV28	TRBD2	TRBJ2-3	16	CASSSQAGDGTDTQYF	TGTGCCAGCAGTTCACAAGCGGGAGACGGCACAGATACGCAGTATTTT
NA	TRBV5-1	NA	TRBJ2-6	16	CASSLARRSGANVLTF	TGCGCCAGCAGCTTAGCCCGACGTTCTGGGGCCAACGTCCTGACTTTC
many	TRBV7-2	NA	TRBJ2-1	14	CASSPRQIHNEQFF	TGTGCCAGCAGCCCGAGACAGATCCACAATGAGCAGTTCTTC
many	TRBV6-1	NA	TRBJ1-2	16	CASSRGGSSGIYGYTF	TGTGCCAGCAGTCGAGGAGGCTCCAGTGGAATCTATGGCTACACCTTC
many	TRBV20-1	TRBD1	TRBJ1-1	13	CSTRDSPNTEAFF	TGCAGCACACGGGACAGCCCGAACACTGAAGCTTTCTTT
few	TRBV7-9	NA	TRBJ1-1	14	CASSSEGGNTEAFF	TGTGCCAGCAGCTCCGAGGGAGGGAACACTGAAGCTTTCTTT